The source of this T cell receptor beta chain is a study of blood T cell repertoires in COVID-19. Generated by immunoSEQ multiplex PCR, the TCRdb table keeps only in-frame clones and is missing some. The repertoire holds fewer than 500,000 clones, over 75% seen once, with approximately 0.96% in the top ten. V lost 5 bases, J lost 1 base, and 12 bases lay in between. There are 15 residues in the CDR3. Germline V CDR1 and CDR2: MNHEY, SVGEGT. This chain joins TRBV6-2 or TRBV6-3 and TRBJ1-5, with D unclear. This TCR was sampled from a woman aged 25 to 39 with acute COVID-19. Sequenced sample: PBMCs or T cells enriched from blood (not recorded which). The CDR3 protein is CASSPSHRSNQPQHF. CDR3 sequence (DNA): TGTGCCAGCAGTCCATCTCACCGGAGCAATCAGCCCCAGCATTTT.